The 3 T cell receptor beta chains presented below share a single source sample, sequenced in a study of T-cell reconstitution after alpha-beta-depleted transplantation in children. This sample's TCRbeta library carried unique molecular identifier barcodes. TCRdb used MiXCR to reprocess the PCR reads, holding one entry per CDR3 protein. This table holds about 420,000 distinct CDR3 sequences, roughly a tenth found once. Sequenced material: PBMCs from the stem cell graft donor, taken from the stem cell graft. Receptor source: a human donor who donated a stem cell graft to a child with acute myeloid leukemia.

This clonotype came up a few times. The rearrangement links TRBV19 to TRBJ2-7, with 7 bases that match TRBD1. CDR1 and CDR2 (germline): LNHDA, SQIVND (reference sequence). The CDR3 runs 14 residues. Germline trimming cut 1 base from V and 3 bases from J; bases unmatched to any gene: 3. The CDR3 region is CASSIAWDSYEQYV. The CDR3, as DNA: TGTGCCAGTAGTATAGCCTGGGACAGCTACGAGCAGTACGTC.

This clonotype showed up many times. As DNA, the CDR3 is TGCGCCAGCAGCCTGGAGGGGGCCGAAGGTCACACCTTC. Protein: CASSLEGAEGHTF. The chain joins TRBV5-1 to TRBJ1-2, with 7 positions matching TRBD1. Germline V lookup: CDR1 SGHRS, CDR2 YFSETQ. The CDR3 covers 13 residues. The V and J ends lost 4 bases and 12 bases, in that order; junction bases with no gene match: 12. The entire variable domain, with the rest obtained from reference TRBV5-1 and TRBJ1-2, is as follows: KAGVTQTPRYLIKTRGQQVTLSCSPISGHRSVSWYQQTPGQGLQFLFEYFSETQRNKGNFPGRFSGRQFSNSRSEMNVSTLELGDSALYLCASSLEGAEGHTFGSGTRLTVV.

This clonotype occurred many times. CDR3 region: CASGEGGLNTEAFF. The CDR3, as DNA: TGTGCCAGCGGTGAGGGGGGTCTGAACACTGAAGCTTTCTTT. The rearrangement uses TRBV5-6 and TRBJ1-1; TRBD1 is a possible D gene (6 bases). Germline loops: CDR1 SGHDT, CDR2 YYEEEE. The CDR3 is 14 residues long. The germline V and J ends were trimmed by 7 bases and 0 bases, with 13 bases remaining between them.